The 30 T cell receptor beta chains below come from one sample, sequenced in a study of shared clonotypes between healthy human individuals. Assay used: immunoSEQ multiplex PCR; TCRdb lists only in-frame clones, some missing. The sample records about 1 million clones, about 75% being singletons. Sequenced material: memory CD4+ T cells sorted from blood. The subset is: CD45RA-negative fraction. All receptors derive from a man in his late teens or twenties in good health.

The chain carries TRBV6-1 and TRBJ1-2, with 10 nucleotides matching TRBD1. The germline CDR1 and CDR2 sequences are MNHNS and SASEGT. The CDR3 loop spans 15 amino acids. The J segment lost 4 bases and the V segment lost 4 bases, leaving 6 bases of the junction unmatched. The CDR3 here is CASSVDRGSFYGYTF. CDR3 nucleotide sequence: TGTGCCAGCAGTGTGGACAGGGGGAGCTTCTATGGCTACACCTTC.

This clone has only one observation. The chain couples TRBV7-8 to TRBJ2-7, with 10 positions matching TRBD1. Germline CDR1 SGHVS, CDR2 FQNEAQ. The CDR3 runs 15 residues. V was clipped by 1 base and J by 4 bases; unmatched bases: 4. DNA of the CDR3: TGTGCCAGCAGCTTAGTTGAGGGACAGGGGTACGAGCAGTACTTC. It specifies CASSLVEGQGYEQYF.

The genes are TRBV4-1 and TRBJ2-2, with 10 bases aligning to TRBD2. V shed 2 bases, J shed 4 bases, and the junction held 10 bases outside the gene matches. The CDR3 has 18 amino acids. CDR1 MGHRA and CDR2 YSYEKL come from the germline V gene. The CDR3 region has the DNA TGCGCCAGCAGCCAAAGGGGGCTAGCGGGAGTTGGCACCGGGGAGCTGTTTTTT. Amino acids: CASSQRGLAGVGTGELFF.

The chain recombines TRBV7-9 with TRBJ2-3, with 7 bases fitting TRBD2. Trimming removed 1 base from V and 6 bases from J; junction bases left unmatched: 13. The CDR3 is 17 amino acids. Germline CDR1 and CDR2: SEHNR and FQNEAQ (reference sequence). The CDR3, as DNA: TGTGCCAGCAGCTTAGTTCCTAGCGGTCTTTATACCGATACGCAGTATTTT. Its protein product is CASSLVPSGLYTDTQYF.

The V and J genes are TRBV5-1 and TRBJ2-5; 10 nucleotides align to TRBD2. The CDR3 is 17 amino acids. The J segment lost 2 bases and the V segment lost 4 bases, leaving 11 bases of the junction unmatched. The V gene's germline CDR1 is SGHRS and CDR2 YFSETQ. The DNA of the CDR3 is TGCGCCAGCAGCCCCCCAATAGCGGGAGGCACGCAAGAGACCCAGTACTTC. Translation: CASSPPIAGGTQETQYF. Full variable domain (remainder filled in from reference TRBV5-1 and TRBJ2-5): KAGVTQTPRYLIKTRGQQVTLSCSPISGHRSVSWYQQTPGQGLQFLFEYFSETQRNKGNFPGRFSGRQFSNSRSEMNVSTLELGDSALYLCASSPPIAGGTQETQYFGPGTRLLVL.

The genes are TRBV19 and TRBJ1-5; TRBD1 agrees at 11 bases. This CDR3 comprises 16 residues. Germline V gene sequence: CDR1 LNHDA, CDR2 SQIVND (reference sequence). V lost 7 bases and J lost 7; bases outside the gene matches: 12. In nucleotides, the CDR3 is TGTGCCAGTACCCAATCCCGGGACAGGGGGTGGCAGCCCCAGCATTTT. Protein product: CASTQSRDRGWQPQHF.

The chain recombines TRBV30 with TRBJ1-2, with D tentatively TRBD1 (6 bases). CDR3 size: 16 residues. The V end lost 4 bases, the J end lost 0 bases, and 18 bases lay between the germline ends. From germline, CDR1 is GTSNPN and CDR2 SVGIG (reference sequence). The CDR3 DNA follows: TGTGCCTGGACCGGCTCAGGGGCCCTAGCTAACTATGGCTACACCTTC. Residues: CAWTGSGALANYGYTF.

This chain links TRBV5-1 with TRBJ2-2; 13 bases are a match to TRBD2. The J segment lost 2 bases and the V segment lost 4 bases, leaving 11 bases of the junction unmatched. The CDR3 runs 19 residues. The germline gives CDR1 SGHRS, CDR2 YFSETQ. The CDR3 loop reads CASSTTLLAGGVNTGELFF. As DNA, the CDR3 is TGCGCCAGCAGCACGACCTTACTAGCGGGAGGGGTCAACACCGGGGAGCTGTTTTTT.

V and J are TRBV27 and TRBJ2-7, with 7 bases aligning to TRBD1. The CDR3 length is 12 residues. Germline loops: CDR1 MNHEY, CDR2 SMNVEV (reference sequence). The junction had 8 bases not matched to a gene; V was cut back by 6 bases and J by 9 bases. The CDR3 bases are TGTGCCAGCAGCCAGACAGGGAAGGGGCAGTACTTC. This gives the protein CASSQTGKGQYF.

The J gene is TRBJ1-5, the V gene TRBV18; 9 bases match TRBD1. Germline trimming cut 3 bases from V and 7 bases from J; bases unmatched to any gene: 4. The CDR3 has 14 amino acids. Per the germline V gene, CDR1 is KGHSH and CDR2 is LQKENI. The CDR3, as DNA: TGTGCCAGCTCACCCCAGGACAGGGGACAGCCCCAGCATTTT. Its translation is CASSPQDRGQPQHF.

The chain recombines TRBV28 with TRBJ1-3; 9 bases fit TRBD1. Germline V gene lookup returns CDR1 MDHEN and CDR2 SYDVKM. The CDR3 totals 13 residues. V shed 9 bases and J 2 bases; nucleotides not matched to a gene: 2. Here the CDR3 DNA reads TGTGCCAGTGGGACAGGGACTGGAAACACCATATATTTT. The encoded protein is CASGTGTGNTIYF.

CDR3 in DNA: TGTGCCAGCAGCTTAGAGAGGAGTGGGGAGACCCAGTACTTC. Translating it yields CASSLERSGETQYF. The chain carries TRBV11-2 and TRBJ2-5; D is uncertain. Germline V gene data show CDR1 as SGHAT and CDR2 as FQNNGV. The V gene lost 0 bases and the J gene lost 5 bases, with 10 bases spanning the gap. This CDR3 has 14 amino acids. The variable domain in full, completed from reference TRBV11-2 and TRBJ2-5, reads EAGVAQSPRYKIIEKRQSVAFWCNPISGHATLYWYQQILGQGPKLLIQFQNNGVVDDSQLPKDRFSAERLKGVDSTLKIQPAKLEDSAVYLCASSLERSGETQYFGPGTRLLVL.

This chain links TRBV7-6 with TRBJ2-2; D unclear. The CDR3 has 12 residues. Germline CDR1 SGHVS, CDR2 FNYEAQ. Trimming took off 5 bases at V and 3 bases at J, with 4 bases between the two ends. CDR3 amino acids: CASSQYTGELFF. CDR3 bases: TGTGCCAGCAGCCAATACACCGGGGAGCTGTTTTTT.

DNA of the CDR3: TGTGCCAGCACTTCGGTATCGACTATTTACGAGCAGTACTTC. Amino acid sequence: CASTSVSTIYEQYF. The chain couples TRBV28 to TRBJ2-7, with D tentatively TRBD2 (5 bases). The length of the CDR3 is 14 residues. Trimming removed 7 bases at V and 4 bases at J, with 17 bases between. CDR1 and CDR2 from the germline V gene are MDHEN and SYDVKM.

The CDR3 sequence is CAGRDSRSGNTIYF. CDR3 nucleotide sequence: TGTGCCGGTCGGGACTCCCGCTCTGGAAACACCATATATTTT. The chain employs TRBV5-4 and TRBJ1-3; D may be TRBD1 (5 bases). This CDR3 is built from 14 residues. Per the germline V gene, CDR1 is SGHNT and CDR2 is YYREEE (reference sequence). The V end lost 10 bases, the J end lost 0 bases, and 14 bases lay between the germline ends.

The CDR3 loop reads CASSQMGTTYNSPLHF. The CDR3 region has the DNA TGTGCCAGCAGCCAGATGGGGACTACCTATAATTCACCCCTCCACTTT. V is TRBV6-6 and J is TRBJ1-6; D perhaps matches TRBD1 (5 bases). V shed 6 bases and J shed 2 bases, with 14 bases lying between them. CDR1 and CDR2 from the germline V gene are MNHNY and SVGAGI (reference sequence). There are 16 residues in the CDR3.

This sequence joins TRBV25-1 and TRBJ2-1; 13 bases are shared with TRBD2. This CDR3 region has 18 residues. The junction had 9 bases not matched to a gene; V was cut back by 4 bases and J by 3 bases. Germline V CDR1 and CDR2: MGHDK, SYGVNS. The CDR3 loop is CASSGTSGGRGVYNEQFF. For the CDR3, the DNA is TGTGCCAGCAGTGGGACTAGCGGGGGAAGAGGGGTCTACAATGAGCAGTTCTTC.

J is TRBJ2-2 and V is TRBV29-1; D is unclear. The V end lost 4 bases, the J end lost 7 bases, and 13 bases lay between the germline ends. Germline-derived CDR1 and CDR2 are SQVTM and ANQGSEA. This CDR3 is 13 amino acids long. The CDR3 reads CSVATVMDGELFF. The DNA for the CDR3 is TGCAGCGTTGCGACGGTAATGGACGGGGAGCTGTTTTTT.

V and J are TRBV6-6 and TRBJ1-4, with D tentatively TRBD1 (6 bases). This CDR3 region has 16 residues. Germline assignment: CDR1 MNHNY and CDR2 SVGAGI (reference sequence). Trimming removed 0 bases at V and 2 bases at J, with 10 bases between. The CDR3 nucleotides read TGTGCCAGCAGTTACTCGGGGGGGCTGACTAATGAAAAACTGTTTTTT. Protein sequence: CASSYSGGLTNEKLFF.

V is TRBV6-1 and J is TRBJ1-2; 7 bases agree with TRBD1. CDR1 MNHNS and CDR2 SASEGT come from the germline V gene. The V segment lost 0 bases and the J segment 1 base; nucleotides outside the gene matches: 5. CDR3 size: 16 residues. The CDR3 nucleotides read TGTGCCAGCAGTGAAGCGATTTGGGACAGTAACTATGGCTACACCTTC. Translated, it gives CASSEAIWDSNYGYTF.

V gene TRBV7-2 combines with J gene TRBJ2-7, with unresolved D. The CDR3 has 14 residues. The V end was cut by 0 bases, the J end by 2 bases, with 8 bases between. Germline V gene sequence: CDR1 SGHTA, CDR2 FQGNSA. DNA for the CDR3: TGTGCCAGCAGCTTAGCCAGTATCACCTACGAGCAGTACTTC. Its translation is CASSLASITYEQYF.

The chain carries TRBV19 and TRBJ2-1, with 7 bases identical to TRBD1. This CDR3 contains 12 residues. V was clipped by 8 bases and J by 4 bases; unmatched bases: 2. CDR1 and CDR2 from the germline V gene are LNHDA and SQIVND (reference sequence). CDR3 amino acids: CASGDRYNEQFF. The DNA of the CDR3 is TGTGCCAGTGGGGACAGATACAATGAGCAGTTCTTC.

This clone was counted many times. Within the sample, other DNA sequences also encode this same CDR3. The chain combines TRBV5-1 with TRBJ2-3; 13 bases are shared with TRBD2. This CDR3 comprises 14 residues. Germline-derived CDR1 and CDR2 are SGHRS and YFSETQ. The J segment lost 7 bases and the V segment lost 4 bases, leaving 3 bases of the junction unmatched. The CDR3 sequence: CASSLTSGGYTQYF. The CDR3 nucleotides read TGCGCCAGCAGCCTGACTAGCGGGGGGTATACGCAGTATTTT. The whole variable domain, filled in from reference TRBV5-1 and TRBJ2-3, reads KAGVTQTPRYLIKTRGQQVTLSCSPISGHRSVSWYQQTPGQGLQFLFEYFSETQRNKGNFPGRFSGRQFSNSRSEMNVSTLELGDSALYLCASSLTSGGYTQYFGPGTRLTVL.

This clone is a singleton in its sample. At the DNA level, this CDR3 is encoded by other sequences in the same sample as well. CDR3 residues: CASSPRGQQETQYF. The CDR3 DNA follows: TGTGCCAGCAGCCCTCGTGGCCAACAAGAGACCCAGTACTTC. The chain is built from TRBV7-9 and TRBJ2-5; D gene ambiguous. V was trimmed by 5 bases and J by 2 bases, leaving 12 bases between them. The CDR3 is 14 amino acids. The V gene's germline CDR1 is SEHNR and CDR2 FQNEAQ (reference sequence). Supplemented by reference TRBV7-9 and TRBJ2-5, the full variable domain reads DTGVSQNPRHKITKRGQNVTFRCDPISEHNRLYWYRQTLGQGPEFLTYFQNEAQLEKSRLLSDRFSAERPKGSFSTLEIQRTEQGDSAMYLCASSPRGQQETQYFGPGTRLLVL.

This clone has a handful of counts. The CDR3 sequence: CASSRYQGGAWEGYTF. Written as DNA, the CDR3 is TGTGCCAGCAGTAGATACCAAGGGGGGGCCTGGGAGGGCTACACCTTC. The chain recombines TRBV27 with TRBJ1-2; D is perhaps TRBD1 (6 bases). V was shortened by 5 bases and J by 8 bases, with 24 bases between the two germline ends. CDR3 length equals 16 residues. Germline assignment: CDR1 MNHEY and CDR2 SMNVEV (reference sequence).

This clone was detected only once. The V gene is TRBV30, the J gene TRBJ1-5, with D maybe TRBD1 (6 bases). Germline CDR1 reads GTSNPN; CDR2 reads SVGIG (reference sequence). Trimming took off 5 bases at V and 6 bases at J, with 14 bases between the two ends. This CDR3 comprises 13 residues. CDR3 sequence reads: CAWETGSGQPQHF. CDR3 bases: TGTGCCTGGGAGACAGGTAGCGGTCAGCCCCAGCATTTT.

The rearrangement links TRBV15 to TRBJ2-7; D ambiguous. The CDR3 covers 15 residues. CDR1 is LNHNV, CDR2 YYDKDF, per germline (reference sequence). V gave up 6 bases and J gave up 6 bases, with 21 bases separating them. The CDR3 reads CATSEPRTASPEQYF. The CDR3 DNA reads TGTGCCACCAGTGAACCTAGGACCGCTTCACCCGAGCAGTACTTC.

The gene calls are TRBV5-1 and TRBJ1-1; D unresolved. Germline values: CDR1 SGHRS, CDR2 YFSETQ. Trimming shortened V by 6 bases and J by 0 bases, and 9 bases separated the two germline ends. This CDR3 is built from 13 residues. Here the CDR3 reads CASTRTVNTEAFF. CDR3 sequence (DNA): TGCGCCAGCACTCGGACCGTGAACACTGAAGCTTTCTTT.

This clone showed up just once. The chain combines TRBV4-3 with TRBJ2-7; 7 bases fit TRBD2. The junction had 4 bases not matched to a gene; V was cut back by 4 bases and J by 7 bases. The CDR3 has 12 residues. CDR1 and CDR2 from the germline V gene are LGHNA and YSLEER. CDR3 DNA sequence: TGCGCCAGCAGCCTATGGGGGGGAGAGCAGTACTTC. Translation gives CASSLWGGEQYF.

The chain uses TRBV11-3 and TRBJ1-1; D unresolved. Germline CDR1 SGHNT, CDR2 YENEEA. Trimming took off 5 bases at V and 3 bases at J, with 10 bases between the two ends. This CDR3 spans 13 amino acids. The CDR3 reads CASSLNVYTEAFF. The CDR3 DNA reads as TGTGCCAGCAGCCTAAACGTGTACACTGAAGCTTTCTTT.